The T cell receptor (beta chain) under discussion was sequenced for a study of shared clonotypes between healthy human individuals. Study-wide background: Researchers assigned three CD4 naive, three CD4 memory, two CD8 naive and one CD8 memory plate to each donor. General study points: Generation probabilities were higher for clonotypes shared across all four sorted-subset donors than for unshared ones.

Each sorted subset replicate got 200 ng genomic DNA, around 29,000 genomes. Sequencing used immunoSEQ multiplex PCR; TCRdb keeps in-frame clones, though not all of them. The sample includes about 2.3 million clones, 80% to 95% of them seen just once. Partitioning of CD4+ cells yielded a CD45RA+ naive subset and a CD45RA-negative memory subset. Germline CDR1 LGHNT, CDR2 FRNRAP. V lost 0 bases to trimming and J lost 6 bases, with 9 bases between them. The CDR3 covers 14 residues. On this clone itself: Its antigen is as yet unknown.

The source material was naive CD4+ T cells from PBMCs. This sample's subset: CD45RA+ positively selected. The TCR sequence derives from a man between 18 and 35 years old in good health. Some clones in this sample may be carry-over from other donors' samples. The rearrangement joins TRBV12-5 to TRBJ2-1, with no clear D. In DNA, the CDR3 is TGTGCTAGTGGTTTGGTCCCTAACAGCAATGAGCAGTTCTTC. Amino acids: CASGLVPNSNEQFF.